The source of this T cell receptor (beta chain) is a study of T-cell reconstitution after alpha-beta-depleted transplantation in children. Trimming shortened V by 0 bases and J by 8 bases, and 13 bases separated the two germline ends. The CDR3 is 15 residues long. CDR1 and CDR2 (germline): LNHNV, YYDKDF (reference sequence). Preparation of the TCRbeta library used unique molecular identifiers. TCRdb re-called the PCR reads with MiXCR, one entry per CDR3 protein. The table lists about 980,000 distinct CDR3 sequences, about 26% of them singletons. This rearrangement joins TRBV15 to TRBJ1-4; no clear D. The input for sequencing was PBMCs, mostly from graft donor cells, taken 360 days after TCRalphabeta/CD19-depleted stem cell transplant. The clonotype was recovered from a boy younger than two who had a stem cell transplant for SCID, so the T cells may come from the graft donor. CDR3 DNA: TGTGCCACCAGCAGAGAGGTCGGGGTTAACGAAAAACTGTTTTTT. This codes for CATSREVGVNEKLFF. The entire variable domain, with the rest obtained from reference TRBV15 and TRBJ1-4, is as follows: DAMVIQNPRYQVTQFGKPVTLSCSQTLNHNVMYWYQQKSSQAPKLLFHYYDKDFNNEADTPDNFQSRRPNTSFCFLDIRSPGLGDTAMYLCATSREVGVNEKLFFGSGTQLSVL.